The clone carrying this T cell receptor (beta chain) showed up just once. The CDR3 is 14 amino acids. After removal of 1 base from V and 7 bases from J, the junction contained 3 bases not matched to a gene. Germline values: CDR1 KGHSH, CDR2 LQKENI. The data are from a study of blood T cell repertoires in COVID-19. Whole-study context: Material from acute and convalescent COVID-19 was sourced from the United States, Italy and Spain. T cells, B-cell-depleted T cells, or PBMCs provided the cDNA or gDNA that served as material.

In the original workflow: Cell counts per sample came from amplifying reference gene primers. Repertoires were generated with immunoSEQ multiplex PCR, while TCRdb's copy carries only in-frame clones and drops some. V and J calls and clone size follow that table, whereas D and trimming were derived from the DNA. Of about 670,000 clones detected, around 89% appear once; the ten largest clones hold over 0.2%. Sequenced: peripheral blood. The sequence derives from a woman in her late teens or twenties with acute or convalescent COVID-19. V and J are TRBV18 and TRBJ1-5; 8 nucleotides line up with TRBD1. This chain's CDR3 is CASSPQDRGQPQHF. The CDR3 bases are TGTGCCAGCTCACCACAAGACAGGGGCCAGCCCCAGCATTTT.